The 29 T cell receptor beta chains reported below all come from one sample, sequenced in a study of regulatory T cells in long-lasting Graves disease. Time point given: newly diagnosed GD, antithyroid drugs for less than 3 months. The TCR library was prepared using RNA isolated from PBMCs. Sequencing libraries for TCR beta were prepared with iRepertoire HTBI primers and Arm-PCR of CDR3 regions. TCRdb passed the multiplex PCR reads through MiXCR, listing each CDR3 protein once. The repertoire holds some 500,000 distinct CDR3 sequences, with about 16% as singletons. This sample also belongs to another study, concerning T cells in Graves' hyperthyroidism and ophthalmopathy.

The sequenced sample was peripheral blood mononuclear cells (PBMCs), obtained at new diagnosis, from a patient treated with antithyroid drugs. The origin of the receptors is a middle-aged woman with Graves disease.

This clonotype was observed a handful of times. This chain uses TRBV4-2 with TRBJ2-5; tentative D call: TRBD1 (7 bases). CDR1 is LGHNA and CDR2 is YNFKEQ in the germline V gene. V was pared by 3 bases and J by 5 bases, with 19 bases between. This CDR3 has 16 residues. CDR3 DNA sequence: TGTGCCAGCAGCCAGGCGGGACAGACCTTCCCGGAGACCCAGTACTTC. Translating it yields CASSQAGQTFPETQYF.

The sample holds a few counts of this clonotype. The V call is TRBV7-9, the J call TRBJ2-1, with a possible D match to TRBD2 (6 bases). The CDR3 has 16 amino acids. The V and J ends lost 6 bases and 7 bases respectively, with 22 bases between them. CDR1 SEHNR and CDR2 FQNEAQ come from the germline V gene (reference sequence). The CDR3: CASSPDWGLRVNEQFF. The CDR3 nucleotides are TGTGCCAGCAGTCCCGATTGGGGACTCCGCGTAAATGAGCAGTTCTTC.

This clonotype has a count of ten or more. The chain couples TRBV5-5 to TRBJ1-1; no reliable D call. Germline CDR1 reads SGHKS; CDR2 reads YYEKEE (reference sequence). This CDR3 has 13 residues. Deletions cut 0 bases from V and 5 bases from J, with 8 bases between. CDR3 in DNA: TGTGCCAGCAGCTTGGAGAGGAAAACTGAAGCTTTCTTT. Amino acids: CASSLERKTEAFF.

This clonotype occurred many times. The chain couples TRBV20-1 to TRBJ2-3; possible D gene TRBD1, 5 bases. CDR3 size: 14 residues. V gave up 3 bases and J gave up 0 bases, with 10 bases separating them. From germline, CDR1 is DFQATT and CDR2 SNEGSKA (reference sequence). CDR3: CSASGHLSTDTQYF. CDR3 nucleotides: TGCAGTGCTAGCGGACATTTAAGCACAGATACGCAGTATTTT.

The genes are TRBV7-2 and TRBJ1-2; possible D gene TRBD1, 6 bases. The V end lost 8 bases, the J end lost 2 bases, and 18 bases lay between the germline ends. CDR3 length: 15 residues. Germline CDR1 is SGHTA and CDR2 is FQGNSA. CDR3 amino acids: CASPARHGGNYGYTF. CDR3 nucleotides: TGTGCCAGCCCAGCCCGGCACGGGGGCAACTATGGCTACACCTTC. Combining the CDR3 with reference TRBV7-2 and TRBJ1-2 gives the whole variable domain GAGVSQSPSNKVTEKGKDVELRCDPISGHTALYWYRQSLGQGLEFLIYFQGNSAPDKSGLPSDRFSAERTGGSVSTLTIQRTQQEDSAVYLCASPARHGGNYGYTFGSGTRLTVV.

This clonotype was seen many times. The chain is built from TRBV2 and TRBJ2-7, with D perhaps matching TRBD2 (7 bases). Germline-derived CDR1 and CDR2 are SNHLY and FYNNEI. The CDR3 consists of 15 residues. Between the trimmed V and J ends, which lost 3 bases and 3 bases, there was a span of 15 bases. CDR3 DNA sequence: TGTGCCAGCAGTGAGGGGAGGGGGGGGTACTACGAGCAGTACTTC. This translates into CASSEGRGGYYEQYF. The entire variable domain, with the rest obtained from reference TRBV2 and TRBJ2-7, is as follows: EPEVTQTPSHQVTQMGQEVILRCVPISNHLYFYWYRQILGQKVEFLVSFYNNEISEKSEIFDDQFSVERPDGSNFTLKIRSTKLEDSAMYFCASSEGRGGYYEQYFGPGTRLTVT.

This clonotype was detected many times. This chain joins TRBV13 and TRBJ2-7; TRBD2 matches at 8 bases. Germline lookup yields CDR1 PRHDT and CDR2 FYEKMQ (reference sequence). The CDR3 is 14 amino acids. Unmatched junction bases numbered 2, after V lost 3 bases and J lost 1 base. The CDR3 region is CASSLLAGSYEQYF. Written as DNA, the CDR3 is TGTGCCAGCAGCTTGCTAGCGGGTTCCTACGAGCAGTACTTC.

The V gene is TRBV7-8, the J gene TRBJ1-1, with unresolved D. The germline gives CDR1 SGHVS, CDR2 FQNEAQ. The CDR3 extends over 13 amino acids. Trimming took off 3 bases at V and 0 bases at J, with 5 bases between the two ends. The CDR3 spells CASSFHLNTEAFF. The DNA of the CDR3 is TGTGCCAGCAGCTTCCACCTGAACACTGAAGCTTTCTTT.

This chain joins TRBV7-9 and TRBJ1-1; D uncertain. The CDR3 spans 14 residues. V lost 4 bases and J lost 5, with 14 bases in between. The germline V gene has CDR1 SEHNR and CDR2 FQNEAQ (reference sequence). CDR3 sequence (DNA): TGTGCCAGCAGCTCGGGAGGCTTAGTGACTGAAGCTTTCTTT. Translated, it gives CASSSGGLVTEAFF.

This clonotype occurred a few times. The J gene is TRBJ2-7, the V gene TRBV5-1; 7 positions match TRBD1. This CDR3 comprises 15 residues. V shed 4 bases and J 2 bases; nucleotides not matched to a gene: 9. From germline, CDR1 is SGHRS and CDR2 YFSETQ. CDR3 in DNA: TGCGCCAGCAGCCGCACCGGGACAGCAGCCTACGAGCAGTACTTC. Translating it yields CASSRTGTAAYEQYF.

In this sample, this clonotype turned up many times. This chain joins TRBV2 and TRBJ2-1; 11 bases are shared with TRBD2. CDR1 is SNHLY, CDR2 FYNNEI, per germline. V was clipped by 6 bases and J by 0 bases; unmatched bases: 25. The CDR3 contains 23 residues. The CDR3: CASRPDRTVGLAGGAGSYNEQFF. CDR3 DNA: TGTGCCAGCAGACCCGACAGGACGGTAGGGCTAGCGGGGGGCGCCGGCTCCTACAATGAGCAGTTCTTC. The full variable domain, with the rest looked up from reference TRBV2 and TRBJ2-1, is EPEVTQTPSHQVTQMGQEVILRCVPISNHLYFYWYRQILGQKVEFLVSFYNNEISEKSEIFDDQFSVERPDGSNFTLKIRSTKLEDSAMYFCASRPDRTVGLAGGAGSYNEQFFGPGTRLTVL.

This clonotype was counted a few times. The genes are TRBV19 and TRBJ2-7, with 8 nucleotides matching TRBD1. The CDR3 is 15 amino acids. Losses at the gene ends were 1 base for V and 2 bases for J; bases not matched to a gene: 4. The germline CDR1 and CDR2 sequences are LNHDA and SQIVND (reference sequence). CDR3 bases: TGTGCCAGTAGTATAGGACAGGGGATCACCTACGAGCAGTACTTC. Protein: CASSIGQGITYEQYF.

This clonotype was recorded at least ten times. The chain employs TRBV4-1 and TRBJ2-7; no reliable D call. Germline CDR1 and CDR2: MGHRA and YSYEKL. This CDR3 is 15 amino acids long. Trimming left V 0 bases short and J 0 bases short, with 9 bases between. CDR3 loop: CASSQDQESSYEQYF. For the CDR3, the DNA is TGCGCCAGCAGCCAAGATCAGGAGAGCTCCTACGAGCAGTACTTC.

This chain's CDR3 is CASSQDGGINTGELFF. CDR3 nucleotides: TGTGCCAGCAGCCAAGACGGGGGAATCAACACCGGGGAGCTGTTTTTT. This rearrangement joins TRBV3-1 to TRBJ2-2; perhaps TRBD2 as D (6 bases). The CDR3 contains 16 residues. Germline CDR1 and CDR2: LGHDT and YNNKEL (reference sequence). Trimming took off 0 bases at V and 2 bases at J, with 10 bases between the two ends.

This clonotype came up once. In DNA form, the CDR3 reads TGCAGCGTGGAGGTTTACGGGGGGACCAACAATGAGCAGTACTTC. This encodes CSVEVYGGTNNEQYF. The V call is TRBV29-1, the J call TRBJ2-7; 7 nucleotides match TRBD2. V shed 6 bases and J 7 bases; nucleotides not matched to a gene: 18. Germline V gives CDR1 SQVTM, CDR2 ANQGSEA. This CDR3 contains 15 residues.

This clonotype was detected many times. The chain links TRBV28 to TRBJ1-2; no firm D call. V was cut by 6 bases and J by 3 bases, with 11 bases left in between. This CDR3 is 13 amino acids long. Germline V lookup: CDR1 MDHEN, CDR2 SYDVKM. CDR3 coding DNA: TGTGCCAGCAGCCCCGGGCGATACTATGGCTACACCTTC. It codes for CASSPGRYYGYTF.

Many counts were recorded for this clonotype. The chain couples TRBV2 to TRBJ1-4; 7 bases agree with TRBD1. Germline V gene sequence: CDR1 SNHLY, CDR2 FYNNEI. V lost 3 bases to trimming and J lost 3 bases; unmatched junction nucleotides: 7. This CDR3 is 16 amino acids long. As DNA, the CDR3 is TGTGCCAGCAGTGAGGGCAGGGGGTGGTCTAATGAAAAACTGTTTTTT. Amino acids: CASSEGRGWSNEKLFF.

Regarding this clonotype: One junction end disagrees with the germline gene, perhaps due to a read error. This chain uses TRBV12-3 or TRBV12-4 with TRBJ1-2; TRBD1 is a possible D gene (6 bases). This CDR3 has 13 residues. CDR3 sequence: CASSPGLPRDISF. DNA of the CDR3: TGTGCCAGCAGTCCGGGCTTACCACGGGACATCTCCTTC.

This clonotype was seen ten or more times. The chain joins TRBV5-1 to TRBJ2-1; 12 positions agree with TRBD2. The CDR3 contains 17 residues. V trimming: 4 bases; J trimming: 0 bases; junction bases outside the gene matches: 5. Germline CDR1 reads SGHRS; CDR2 reads YFSETQ. The CDR3 reads CASSAASGGGSYNEQFF. The DNA of the CDR3 is TGCGCCAGCAGCGCCGCTAGCGGGGGGGGCTCCTACAATGAGCAGTTCTTC.

This clonotype was counted between two and nine times. The CDR3, as DNA: TGTGCCAGCAGCTCGAATATCGGGACTAGCGGGGTTGAGCAGTACTTC. Protein: CASSSNIGTSGVEQYF. The chain has TRBV13 and TRBJ2-7; 13 positions agree with TRBD2. J gave up 7 bases and V 4 bases, and 10 bases lay outside the gene matches. The germline gives CDR1 PRHDT, CDR2 FYEKMQ (reference sequence). This CDR3 is built from 16 residues.

This clonotype was found many times. The chain joins TRBV11-2 to TRBJ1-6; D might be TRBD1 (5 bases). CDR1 and CDR2 from the germline V gene are SGHAT and FQNNGV. V lost 5 bases to trimming and J lost 5 bases, with 13 bases between them. This CDR3 region has 15 residues. The CDR3 loop is CASSGRQGDNSPLHF. CDR3 bases: TGTGCCAGCAGCGGGAGGCAGGGCGATAATTCACCCCTCCACTTT.

The sample holds many counts of this clonotype. This chain links TRBV2 with TRBJ1-5, with D hard to call. From germline, CDR1 is SNHLY and CDR2 FYNNEI. Trimming took 6 bases from V and 0 from J, leaving 12 bases between them. The CDR3 is 15 residues long. The CDR3 DNA is TGTGCCAGCAGCCTAATTGATTTTAGCAATCAGCCCCAGCATTTT. Translated, it gives CASSLIDFSNQPQHF.

In its sample, this clonotype was seen many times. The J gene is TRBJ2-5, the V gene TRBV20-1; 8 nucleotides agree with TRBD1. Germline loops: CDR1 DFQATT, CDR2 SNEGSKA (reference sequence). V lost 6 bases and J lost 5; bases outside the gene matches: 2. The CDR3 runs to 11 residues. The CDR3 sequence is CSAHRGETQYF. The CDR3 DNA sequence: TGCAGTGCACACAGGGGGGAGACCCAGTACTTC.

This clonotype has a count of ten or more. V gene TRBV27 combines with J gene TRBJ2-3; D gene uncertain. V was pared by 5 bases and J by 4 bases, with 16 bases between. The CDR3 covers 15 residues. Per germline, CDR1 MNHEY and CDR2 SMNVEV (reference sequence). Here the CDR3 DNA reads TGTGCCAGCAGTCCCTTCCGGGCCCTCGCAGATACGCAGTATTTT. Its translation: CASSPFRALADTQYF.

This clonotype showed up many times. The chain recombines TRBV12-3 or TRBV12-4 with TRBJ2-5; D unclear. Trimming left V 3 bases short and J 7 bases short, with 6 bases between. There are 11 residues in the CDR3. The CDR3 spells CASSFSGTQYF. CDR3 nucleotide sequence: TGTGCCAGCAGTTTCTCTGGGACCCAGTACTTC.

This clonotype has a handful of counts. The genes are TRBV27 and TRBJ2-1; 7 positions match TRBD2. Germline CDR1 reads MNHEY; CDR2 reads SMNVEV (reference sequence). Trimming at V came to 4 bases and at J to 5 bases, leaving 8 bases not matched to a gene. The CDR3 is made up of 15 amino acids. CDR3 protein: CASSSPSGVHNEQFF. The CDR3 DNA follows: TGTGCCAGCAGTTCCCCCAGCGGGGTCCACAATGAGCAGTTCTTC.

The chain uses TRBV29-1 and TRBJ1-2; possible D gene TRBD1, 5 bases. V gave up 0 bases and J gave up 6 bases, with 8 bases separating them. From germline, CDR1 is SQVTM and CDR2 ANQGSEA. The CDR3 consists of 12 residues. CDR3 coding DNA: TGCAGCGTTGAAGACAGGGTGAATGGCTACACCTTC. Its protein is CSVEDRVNGYTF.

The chain combines TRBV6-2 or TRBV6-3 with TRBJ2-7; maybe TRBD1 (5 bases). This CDR3 spans 16 amino acids. Trimming took 6 bases from V and 3 from J, leaving 21 bases between them. CDR1 and CDR2 from the germline V gene are MNHEY and SVGEGT. This CDR3 reads CASRYIVTRGNYEQYF. DNA of the CDR3: TGTGCCAGCAGGTATATAGTCACAAGGGGAAACTACGAGCAGTACTTC.

This clonotype appeared many times. The chain links TRBV30 to TRBJ1-1, with D possibly TRBD1 on 6 matching bases. Germline CDR1 reads GTSNPN; CDR2 reads SVGIG (reference sequence). This CDR3 contains 14 residues. V lost 2 bases, J lost 3 bases, and 13 bases lay in between. Here the CDR3 reads CAWSRQVLDTEAFF. The DNA of the CDR3 is TGTGCCTGGAGTCGACAGGTTCTGGACACTGAAGCTTTCTTT.